What follows is one T cell receptor (beta chain) and its context. Its antigen is unidentified. Between the trimmed V and J ends, which lost 5 bases and 6 bases, there was a span of 20 bases. Per germline, CDR1 MDHEN and CDR2 SYDVKM. The CDR3 contains 15 residues. The source of the sample is a study of graft-versus-host responses after intestinal transplantation. For the study at large: Anti-thymocyte globulin induction was given to all recipients, followed by tacrolimus and steroids for around three years. Study conclusions and caveats: Clonal ratios of graft-versus-host to host-versus-graft in allografts were high for patients exhibiting graft-donor T cell macrochimerism. Detection of GvH clones occurred in recipient marrow, and some had their first appearance in ileum or blood. Circulating GvH clones peaking coincided with falling HvG clones soon after transplant.

The repertoire was sequenced with immunoSEQ multiplex PCR; TCRdb's copy has only in-frame clones and lacks some. The sample lists roughly 120,000 clones; 85% to 95% were seen once. The J gene is TRBJ2-7, the V gene TRBV28, with D possibly matching TRBD2 (5 bases). This specimen was unstimulated CD4+ T cells sorted from spleen or lymph node cells, taken before intestinal transplant. The receptor comes from a human donor who received an intestinal transplant. The CDR3 is CASSPFVVTGSEQYF. The CDR3 DNA follows: TGTGCCAGCAGTCCCTTCGTGGTGACGGGATCCGAGCAGTACTTC.